This T cell receptor beta chain originates from a study of T cells in Graves' hyperthyroidism and ophthalmopathy. This clonotype has ten or more counts. Per germline, CDR1 LNHDA and CDR2 SQIVND (reference sequence). The CDR3 loop spans 17 amino acids. V gave up 7 bases and J gave up 0 bases; unmatched junction bases: 14. The source material, RNA transcripts, was used to amplify TCR beta CDR3 regions. A first-round RT-PCR of the TCR CDR3 used the HTBI primer set. TCRdb reprocessed the multiplex PCR reads via MiXCR and lists one record per CDR3 protein. Of some 500,000 distinct CDR3 sequences in the sample, roughly 14% are singletons; the top ten hold 15% to 20%.

Sequenced: blood. The sequence derives from a woman aged 18-30 years with Graves' hyperthyroidism. The chain has TRBV19 and TRBJ1-2, with 7 bases aligning to TRBD1. CDR3 nucleotides: TGTGCCAGTAACAATGGGGACAGATTCTACTCTAACTATGGCTACACCTTC. Its protein product is CASNNGDRFYSNYGYTF.